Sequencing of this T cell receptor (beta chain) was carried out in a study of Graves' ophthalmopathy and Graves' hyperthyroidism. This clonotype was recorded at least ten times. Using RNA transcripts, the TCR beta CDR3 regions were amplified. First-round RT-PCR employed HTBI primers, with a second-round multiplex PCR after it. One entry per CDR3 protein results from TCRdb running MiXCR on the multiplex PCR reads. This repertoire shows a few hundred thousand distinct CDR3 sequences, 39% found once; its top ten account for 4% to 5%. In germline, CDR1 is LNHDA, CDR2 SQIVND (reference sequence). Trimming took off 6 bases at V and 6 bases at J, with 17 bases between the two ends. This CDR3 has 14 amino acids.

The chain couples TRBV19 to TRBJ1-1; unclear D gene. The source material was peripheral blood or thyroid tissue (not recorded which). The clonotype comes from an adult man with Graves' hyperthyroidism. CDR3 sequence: CASRVDRKVPEAFF. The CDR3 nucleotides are TGTGCCAGTAGGGTGGACCGAAAAGTTCCTGAAGCTTTCTTT.